Listed here are 19 T cell receptor beta chains from one sample, sequenced in a study of cytomegalovirus exposure and HLA in healthy donors. The PCR had 60 Vbeta and 13 Jbeta primers. TCRdb keeps only in-frame clones here, not all; method: immunoSEQ multiplex PCR. Among roughly 71,000 clones, 65% to 70% were seen once, and the ten largest hold roughly 22%. Specimen: PBMCs. The receptors were sampled from a man in his forties in good health and CMV-seropositive.

This chain connects TRBV7-3 to TRBJ2-3; 10 bases agree with TRBD2. Germline V gene data show CDR1 as SGHTA and CDR2 as FQGTGA. With 1 base clipped from V and 3 bases from J, the junction kept 7 bases outside the gene matches. The CDR3 spans 17 residues. The CDR3 sequence is CASSLMISGGLTDTQYF. In DNA form, the CDR3 reads TGTGCCAGCAGCTTAATGATTAGCGGGGGGCTTACAGATACGCAGTATTTT.

In its sample, this clone was seen a few times. The genes are TRBV5-6 and TRBJ2-3, with 7 bases identical to TRBD1. Trimming removed 4 bases from V and 0 bases from J; junction bases left unmatched: 11. There are 17 residues in the CDR3. Germline-derived CDR1 and CDR2 are SGHDT and YYEEEE. The CDR3 DNA follows: TGTGCCAGCAGCGACACAGGGGCCGCACGGAGCACAGATACGCAGTATTTT. Its protein product is CASSDTGAARSTDTQYF.

Of note for this clone: One junction end does not reproduce the germline sequence, and a read error may be involved. This chain uses TRBV7-7 with TRBJ2-2, with D possibly being TRBD2 (5 bases). Germline V gene sequence: CDR1 SSHAT, CDR2 FNYEAQ (reference sequence). This CDR3 has 13 residues. CDR3 nucleotides: TGTGCTAGCAGCGGAACTAGGGACGGGGAGCTGTTTTTT. The encoded protein is CASSGTRDGELFF.

V and J are TRBV7-9 and TRBJ2-6; 13 bases are shared with TRBD2. After removal of 5 bases from V and 3 bases from J, the junction contained 4 bases not matched to a gene. CDR3 length equals 17 residues. Germline V gene data show CDR1 as SEHNR and CDR2 as FQNEAQ (reference sequence). CDR3 region: CASSQTSGGRGANVLTF. CDR3 sequence (DNA): TGTGCCAGCAGCCAGACTAGCGGGGGGCGTGGGGCCAACGTCCTGACTTTC.

The chain uses TRBV19 and TRBJ2-4; D may be TRBD1 (6 bases). Trimming cost V 3 bases and J 0 bases, with 9 bases left between them. The CDR3 runs to 15 residues. Germline CDR1 LNHDA, CDR2 SQIVND (reference sequence). The CDR3, as DNA: TGTGCCAGTAGTATGGGACAACTAGCCAAAAACATTCAGTACTTC. It is translated as CASSMGQLAKNIQYF.

The sample holds a few counts of this clone. The chain joins TRBV4-3 to TRBJ2-3, with D perhaps matching TRBD2 (6 bases). The ends were cut back, 0 bases at V and 1 base at J, with 11 bases in the middle. The CDR3 length is 16 residues. The V gene's germline CDR1 is LGHNA and CDR2 YSLEER. The CDR3 DNA sequence: TGCGCCAGCAGCCAAGACCTTGGCGGGGGCACAGATACGCAGTATTTT. Its protein product is CASSQDLGGGTDTQYF.

The chain combines TRBV5-4 with TRBJ1-1; D call uncertain. V dropped 3 bases and J dropped 1 base, with 16 bases sitting between them. Germline-derived CDR1 and CDR2 are SGHNT and YYREEE (reference sequence). This CDR3 is 16 amino acids long. The CDR3 region has the DNA TGTGCCAGCAGCTCCCGAGGCCGGGGTGAGAACACTGAAGCTTTCTTT. Amino acid sequence: CASSSRGRGENTEAFF. Based on the CDR3 plus reference TRBV5-4 and TRBJ1-1, the full variable domain is ETGVTQSPTHLIKTRGQQVTLRCSSQSGHNTVSWYQQALGQGPQFIFQYYREEENGRGNFPPRFSGLQFPNYSSELNVNALELDDSALYLCASSSRGRGENTEAFFGQGTRLTVV.

The sample holds a few counts of this clone. This rearrangement joins TRBV5-6 to TRBJ2-7, with a possible D match to TRBD1 (6 bases). Germline CDR1 and CDR2: SGHDT and YYEEEE. CDR3 length: 17 residues. Trimming removed 4 bases at V and 0 bases at J, with 20 bases between. Here the CDR3 DNA reads TGTGCCAGCAGCGAAATGGTATCACAGGGTGGCTCCTACGAGCAGTACTTC. The encoded protein is CASSEMVSQGGSYEQYF.

V usage is TRBV9 and J usage is TRBJ2-6, with a tentative D call TRBD1 (6 bases). CDR1 is SGDLS, CDR2 YYNGEE, per germline. V was pared by 0 bases and J by 0 bases, with 13 bases between. The CDR3 extends over 18 amino acids. The CDR3 nucleotides are TGTGCCAGCAGCGTAGGGGTTGGGGGCCCCTCTGGGGCCAACGTCCTGACTTTC. This encodes CASSVGVGGPSGANVLTF.

The rearrangement links TRBV19 to TRBJ2-3; D not resolved. Trimming left V 3 bases short and J 0 bases short, with 10 bases between. This CDR3 is 15 amino acids long. Per the germline V gene, CDR1 is LNHDA and CDR2 is SQIVND (reference sequence). CDR3 bases: TGTGCCAGTAGTATTGCTTCTAGAAGCACAGATACGCAGTATTTT. Translating it yields CASSIASRSTDTQYF.

This chain joins TRBV7-9 and TRBJ2-7, with 7 bases identical to TRBD1. Germline loops: CDR1 SEHNR, CDR2 FQNEAQ (reference sequence). V lost 3 bases to trimming and J lost 5 bases; unmatched junction nucleotides: 1. This CDR3 contains 12 residues. CDR3 amino acids: CASSLGQNEQYF. In nucleotides, the CDR3 is TGTGCCAGCAGCTTGGGACAGAACGAGCAGTACTTC.

A word on this clone: Germline and junction disagree at one end, which may indicate a read error. The chain is built from TRBV11-2 and TRBJ2-1; maybe TRBD1 (5 bases). This CDR3 contains 15 residues. Per the germline V gene, CDR1 is SGHAT and CDR2 is FQNNGV. The CDR3 DNA is TGTGCCAGCAGCCTAGAGGCAGGGCAGTACAATGAGCAGTTCTTC. Translation: CASSLEAGQYNEQFF.

This clone appeared a single time. V and J are TRBV5-4 and TRBJ2-1; 8 bases are a match to TRBD2. The V and J ends lost 0 bases and 3 bases, in that order; junction bases with no gene match: 8. Germline V gene lookup returns CDR1 SGHNT and CDR2 YYREEE (reference sequence). The CDR3 covers 17 residues. The DNA for the CDR3 is TGTGCCAGCAGCTTGGGGGGTGTTAGCGGGGTCTACAATGAGCAGTTCTTC. Encoded protein: CASSLGGVSGVYNEQFF. Full variable domain (missing parts from reference TRBV5-4 and TRBJ2-1): ETGVTQSPTHLIKTRGQQVTLRCSSQSGHNTVSWYQQALGQGPQFIFQYYREEENGRGNFPPRFSGLQFPNYSSELNVNALELDDSALYLCASSLGGVSGVYNEQFFGPGTRLTVL.

J is TRBJ1-5 and V is TRBV10-3, with 9 nucleotides matching TRBD1. The germline V gene encodes CDR1 ENHRY and CDR2 SYGVKD. With 5 bases clipped from V and 2 bases from J, the junction kept 4 bases outside the gene matches. The CDR3 totals 15 residues. CDR3 coding DNA: TGTGCCATCAGTCTCACAGGGGGCGGCAATCAGCCCCAGCATTTT. It codes for CAISLTGGGNQPQHF.

Only a few counts were recorded for this clone. The rearrangement joins TRBV10-3 to TRBJ1-5; D gene ambiguous. Trimming shortened V by 2 bases and J by 0 bases, and 8 bases separated the two germline ends. The germline V gene encodes CDR1 ENHRY and CDR2 SYGVKD. CDR3 size: 15 residues. DNA for the CDR3: TGTGCCATCAGTGAGCCCAACTTTAGCAATCAGCCCCAGCATTTT. Translated: CAISEPNFSNQPQHF.

This clone was picked up a small number of times. This rearrangement joins TRBV28 to TRBJ2-1; possibly TRBD1 for D (5 bases). Trimming removed 2 bases at V and 0 bases at J, with 8 bases between. The CDR3 covers 15 residues. Germline CDR1 is MDHEN and CDR2 is SYDVKM. The CDR3 loop is CASSLQGFSYNEQFF. The CDR3 nucleotides read TGTGCCAGCAGTTTACAGGGATTCTCCTACAATGAGCAGTTCTTC.

The chain carries TRBV2 and TRBJ1-6; no definite D call. Trimming took 3 bases from V and 7 from J, leaving 10 bases between them. Germline V gives CDR1 SNHLY, CDR2 FYNNEI. The CDR3 spans 14 residues. DNA for the CDR3: TGTGCCAGCAGTGAGGACTGGGTAAATTCACCCCTCCACTTT. Protein: CASSEDWVNSPLHF. Based on the CDR3 plus reference TRBV2 and TRBJ1-6, the full variable domain is EPEVTQTPSHQVTQMGQEVILRCVPISNHLYFYWYRQILGQKVEFLVSFYNNEISEKSEIFDDQFSVERPDGSNFTLKIRSTKLEDSAMYFCASSEDWVNSPLHFGNGTRLTVT.

Only a few counts were recorded for this clone. The V gene is TRBV5-1, the J gene TRBJ1-1; 9 bases are shared with TRBD1. V lost 4 bases to trimming and J lost 5 bases; unmatched junction nucleotides: 3. From germline, CDR1 is SGHRS and CDR2 YFSETQ. The CDR3 sequence is 13 residues long. This CDR3 reads CASSHGQGTEAFF. The CDR3 DNA follows: TGCGCCAGCAGCCACGGACAGGGGACTGAAGCTTTCTTT.

J is TRBJ2-1 and V is TRBV4-1; D is unresolved. V lost 5 bases, J lost 5 bases, and 7 bases lay in between. The CDR3 is 12 amino acids. CDR1 is MGHRA and CDR2 is YSYEKL in the germline V gene. The CDR3 DNA reads as TGCGCCAGCAGCACCGCGGACAATGAGCAGTTCTTC. This gives the protein CASSTADNEQFF.